Listed here are 15 T cell receptor beta chains from one sample, sequenced in a study of cytomegalovirus exposure and HLA in healthy donors. PCR was performed using 60 Vbeta and 13 Jbeta primers. Clones were read by immunoSEQ multiplex PCR, and TCRdb kept only the in-frame ones, dropping some. The sample holds 180,000 or so clones, more than 80% seen once. The sample comprised PBMCs. These receptors were obtained from a woman aged 18-29 years in good health and CMV-seronegative.

CDR3 sequence (DNA): TGTGCCAGCAGAAGCTTCTCGACGCAGTATTTT. Translated, it gives CASRSFSTQYF. The genes are TRBV27 and TRBJ2-3; D ambiguous. The germline V gene has CDR1 MNHEY and CDR2 SMNVEV (reference sequence). The CDR3 contains 11 residues. The germline V and J ends were trimmed by 6 bases and 9 bases, with 10 bases remaining between them.

The table lists this clone with a few counts. V is TRBV7-2 and J is TRBJ2-5, with 8 nucleotides matching TRBD2. The CDR3 contains 14 residues. From germline, CDR1 is SGHTA and CDR2 FQGNSA. With V trimmed by 5 bases and J by 5 bases, 7 bases remained unmatched. CDR3 in amino acids: CASSAGAGVETQYF. As DNA, the CDR3 is TGTGCCAGCAGCGCAGGAGCGGGAGTGGAGACCCAGTACTTC.

This clone was seen a single time. The J gene is TRBJ2-3, the V gene TRBV7-8, with 8 bases lining up with TRBD2. The CDR3 loop spans 14 amino acids. V gave up 1 base and J gave up 12 bases; unmatched junction bases: 9. From germline, CDR1 is SGHVS and CDR2 FQNEAQ. CDR3 coding DNA: TGTGCCAGCAGCTTAGAACGCATAGCGGGATTACAGTATTTT. Translating it yields CASSLERIAGLQYF.

V gene TRBV28 combines with J gene TRBJ2-2, with D tentatively TRBD2 (5 bases). CDR1 is MDHEN, CDR2 SYDVKM, per germline. This CDR3 has 16 amino acids. Trimming cost V 5 bases and J 3 bases, with 16 bases left between them. In DNA, the CDR3 is TGTGCCAGCAGTCCCCGGAAGTGGGGAGACACCGGGGAGCTGTTTTTT. Translating it yields CASSPRKWGDTGELFF.

V is TRBV15 and J is TRBJ2-5, with TRBD2 identical over 7 bases. CDR1 LNHNV and CDR2 YYDKDF come from the germline V gene (reference sequence). Trimming at V came to 5 bases and at J to 3 bases, leaving 0 bases not matched to a gene. The CDR3 loop spans 12 amino acids. DNA of the CDR3: TGTGCCACCAGCCTAGCGGAAGAGACCCAGTACTTC. Its translation: CATSLAEETQYF.

This clone was counted once. CDR3 amino acids: CASSYPPAGPSTDTQYF. Here the CDR3 DNA reads TGTGCCAGCAGTTATCCCCCTGCGGGACCTAGCACAGATACGCAGTATTTT. The chain joins TRBV7-9 to TRBJ2-3; the D gene is possibly TRBD2 (6 bases). The CDR3 contains 17 residues. Germline V gives CDR1 SEHNR, CDR2 FQNEAQ (reference sequence). The V and J ends lost 6 bases and 0 bases respectively, with 19 bases between them.

This clone has a handful of counts. The genes are TRBV30 and TRBJ2-6; TRBD1 matches 7 bases. V lost 5 bases and J lost 0; bases outside the gene matches: 10. CDR1 and CDR2 (germline): GTSNPN, SVGIG (reference sequence). The CDR3 covers 17 residues. CDR3 region: CAWEQGLELSGANVLTF. CDR3 nucleotides: TGTGCCTGGGAACAGGGGCTGGAGCTCTCTGGGGCCAACGTCCTGACTTTC. Looking up the rest from reference TRBV30 and TRBJ2-6 gives the full variable domain: SQTIHQWPATLVQPVGSPLSLECTVEGTSNPNLYWYRQAAGRGLQLLFYSVGIGQISSEVPQNLSASRPQDRQFILSSKKLLLSDSGFYLCAWEQGLELSGANVLTFGAGSRLTVL.

The chain recombines TRBV28 with TRBJ1-5; TRBD1 is a possible D gene (6 bases). Trimming took off 4 bases at V and 4 bases at J, with 17 bases between the two ends. The CDR3 is made up of 16 amino acids. CDR1 is MDHEN and CDR2 is SYDVKM in the germline V gene. The CDR3 region is CASSWSSTGGNQPQHF. CDR3 in DNA: TGTGCCAGCAGTTGGTCCTCGACAGGAGGAAATCAGCCCCAGCATTTT.

J is TRBJ1-5 and V is TRBV2, with 8 nucleotides matching TRBD1. Per the germline V gene, CDR1 is SNHLY and CDR2 is FYNNEI. With V trimmed by 7 bases and J by 3 bases, 5 bases remained unmatched. This CDR3 spans 14 amino acids. DNA for the CDR3: TGTGCCAGCACGGGGACAGGAGCCAATCAGCCCCAGCATTTT. This sequence encodes CASTGTGANQPQHF.

This sequence joins TRBV19 and TRBJ2-5; 9 nucleotides align to TRBD2. The V gene end was trimmed by 7 bases and the J gene end by 4 bases; junction bases not matched to a gene: 13. Germline CDR1 is LNHDA and CDR2 is SQIVND (reference sequence). This CDR3 has 16 amino acids. The CDR3 DNA sequence: TGTGCCAGTACCCCTTCGCGGGAGGGCCTGGGAGAGACCCAGTACTTC. Residues: CASTPSREGLGETQYF.

The rearrangement links TRBV15 to TRBJ2-3; D is uncertain. The V gene lost 5 bases and the J gene lost 1 base, with 7 bases spanning the gap. The CDR3 sequence is 13 residues long. Germline V gives CDR1 LNHNV, CDR2 YYDKDF (reference sequence). DNA of the CDR3: TGTGCCACCAGCCTAGTAGGCACAGATACGCAGTATTTT. Its protein is CATSLVGTDTQYF.

V usage is TRBV11-3 and J usage is TRBJ2-5; the match to TRBD2 covers 11 bases. CDR3 length: 15 amino acids. CDR1 and CDR2 from the germline V gene are SGHNT and YENEEA. The V segment lost 5 bases and the J segment 2 bases; nucleotides outside the gene matches: 4. The CDR3 loop reads CASSPGTSGQETQYF. DNA of the CDR3: TGTGCCAGCAGCCCCGGGACTAGCGGACAAGAGACCCAGTACTTC.

The V and J genes are TRBV6-5 and TRBJ2-5; weak D call: TRBD1 (5 bases). The germline V gene encodes CDR1 MNHEY and CDR2 SVGAGI. The CDR3 length is 16 residues. V was clipped by 2 bases and J by 4 bases, with 17 bases between them. The CDR3 region is CASSYGQGTSIETQYF. As DNA, the CDR3 is TGTGCCAGCAGTTACGGCCAGGGCACAAGTATAGAGACCCAGTACTTC.

V gene TRBV19 combines with J gene TRBJ2-2, with 9 bases aligning to TRBD1. Germline V CDR1 and CDR2: LNHDA, SQIVND (reference sequence). The CDR3 is made up of 15 amino acids. The junction had 10 bases not matched to a gene; V was cut back by 8 bases and J by 6 bases. As DNA, the CDR3 is TGTGCCAGTGGGGGGACAGGGTTTGGATCCGGGGAGCTGTTTTTT. Its translation: CASGGTGFGSGELFF.

This clone was seen a handful of times. This chain joins TRBV19 and TRBJ2-3, with 10 bases identical to TRBD2. Germline V gene sequence: CDR1 LNHDA, CDR2 SQIVND (reference sequence). This CDR3 spans 19 amino acids. The junction had 15 bases not matched to a gene; V was cut back by 6 bases and J by 0 bases. The CDR3 sequence: CASRPRTSGGGGSTDTQYF. In DNA, the CDR3 is TGTGCCAGTAGGCCACGGACTAGCGGTGGTGGTGGAAGCACAGATACGCAGTATTTT.